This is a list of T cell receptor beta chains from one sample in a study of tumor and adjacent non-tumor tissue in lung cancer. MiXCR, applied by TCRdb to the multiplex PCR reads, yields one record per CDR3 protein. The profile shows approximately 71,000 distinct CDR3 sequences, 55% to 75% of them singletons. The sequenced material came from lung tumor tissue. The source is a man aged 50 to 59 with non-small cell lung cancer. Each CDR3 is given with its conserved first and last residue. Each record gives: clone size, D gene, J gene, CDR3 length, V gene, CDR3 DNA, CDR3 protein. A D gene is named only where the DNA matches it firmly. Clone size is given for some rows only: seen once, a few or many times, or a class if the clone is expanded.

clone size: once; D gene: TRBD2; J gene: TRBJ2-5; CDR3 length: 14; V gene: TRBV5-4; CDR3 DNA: TGTGTCAGCAGCTTGTATAGCGGGGGTGAGGCCCAGTACTTC; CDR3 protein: CVSSLYSGGEAQYF
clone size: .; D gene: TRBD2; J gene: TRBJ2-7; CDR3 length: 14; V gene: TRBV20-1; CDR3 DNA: TGCAGTGCTAGAGTTAGCGGGAGAAACAACGAGCAGTACTTC; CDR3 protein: CSARVSGRNNEQYF
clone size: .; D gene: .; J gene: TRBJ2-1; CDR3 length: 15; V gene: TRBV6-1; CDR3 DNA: TGCGGCAGCATCCAGGGTTGGGGCTCCTACAATGGGCAGTTCTTC; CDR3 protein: CGSIQGWGSYNGQFF
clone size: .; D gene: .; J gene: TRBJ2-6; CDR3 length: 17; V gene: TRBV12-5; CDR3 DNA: TGTGCTAGTGCCTTGGGGGGCTCGGAGAGGGGTTCCAGCGTCCTGACTTTC; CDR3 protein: CASALGGSERGSSVLTF
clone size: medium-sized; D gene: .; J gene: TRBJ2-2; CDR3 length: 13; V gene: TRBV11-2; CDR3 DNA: TGTGCCAGCAGCTTAGTTATCGGTGGGGAGCTGTTTTTT; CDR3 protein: CASSLVIGGELFF
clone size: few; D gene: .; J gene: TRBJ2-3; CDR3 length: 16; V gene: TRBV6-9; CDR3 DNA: TGTGCCAACAGTCCGGAGACAGGGACTCGCACAGATACGCAGTATTTT; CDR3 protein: CANSPETGTRTDTQYF
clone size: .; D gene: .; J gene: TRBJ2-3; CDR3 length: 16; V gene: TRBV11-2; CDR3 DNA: TGTGCCAGCACCCCGCTAGGGACCCCGCGCACGGACACACAGTATTTT; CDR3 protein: CASTPLGTPRTDTQYF
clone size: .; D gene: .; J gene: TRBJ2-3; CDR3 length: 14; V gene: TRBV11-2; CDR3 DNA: TGCGCCAGCAGCTTATCCCCCGAGGGTGATACGCAGTATTTT; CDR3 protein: CASSLSPEGDTQYF
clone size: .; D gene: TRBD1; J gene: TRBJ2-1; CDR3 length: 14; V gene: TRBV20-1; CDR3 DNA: TGCAGTGCTAGATTTGGGACAGGCCACAATCAGCAGTTCTTC; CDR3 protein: CSARFGTGHNQQFF
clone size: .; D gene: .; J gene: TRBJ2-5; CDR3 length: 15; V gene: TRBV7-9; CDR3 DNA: TGTGCCAGCGGCCTCGGGAACCTAGCGCAAGAGACTCAGTACTTC; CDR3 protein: CASGLGNLAQETQYF
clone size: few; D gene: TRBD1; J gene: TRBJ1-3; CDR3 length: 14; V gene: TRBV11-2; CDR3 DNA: TGTGCCAGCAACTCTGGACAGGACCTGAACACCATATATTTT; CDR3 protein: CASNSGQDLNTIYF
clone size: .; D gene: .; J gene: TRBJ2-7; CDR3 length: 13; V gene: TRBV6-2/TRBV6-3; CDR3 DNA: TGCGCCAGCACCGGACTGGGAACCTACAAGCAGTACTTC; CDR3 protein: CASTGLGTYKQYF
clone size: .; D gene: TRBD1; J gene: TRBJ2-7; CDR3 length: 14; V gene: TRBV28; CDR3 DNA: TGTGCCAGCAGTTGGACAGGGTTCTCCTACGAGGAGTACTTC; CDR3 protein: CASSWTGFSYEEYF
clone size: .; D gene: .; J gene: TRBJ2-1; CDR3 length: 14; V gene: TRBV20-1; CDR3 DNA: TGCAGTGCTAGTGGCCCCCAGGTTGTGGATGAGCACTTCTTC; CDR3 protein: CSASGPQVVDEHFF
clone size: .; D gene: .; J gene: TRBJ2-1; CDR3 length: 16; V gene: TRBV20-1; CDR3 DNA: TGCAGTGCTACTTTTATGGGGGGCTGCTCCTACAATGAGCAGTTCTTC; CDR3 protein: CSATFMGGCSYNEQFF
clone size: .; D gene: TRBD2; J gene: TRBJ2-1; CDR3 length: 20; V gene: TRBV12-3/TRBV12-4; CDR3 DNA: TGTGCCAGCAGTTTTATCCGGACTAGCGGGAGTTCGATTCTCTACAATGAGCAGTTCTTC; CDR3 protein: CASSFIRTSGSSILYNEQFF
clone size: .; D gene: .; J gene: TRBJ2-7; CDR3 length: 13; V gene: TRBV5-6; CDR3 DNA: TGTACCAGCAGCCTCCGGGACATCTACGAGCAGTATTTC; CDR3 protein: CTSSLRDIYEQYF
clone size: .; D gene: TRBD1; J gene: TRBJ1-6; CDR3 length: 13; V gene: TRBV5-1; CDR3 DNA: TGCGCCAGCAGCTCTACAGGGGATTCACCCCTCCACTTT; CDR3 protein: CASSSTGDSPLHF
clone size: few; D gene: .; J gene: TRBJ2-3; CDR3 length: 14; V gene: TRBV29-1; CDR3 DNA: TGCAGCGTTGAGTGGGCAGGGAGCACAGATACGCAGTATTTT; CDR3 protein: CSVEWAGSTDTQYF
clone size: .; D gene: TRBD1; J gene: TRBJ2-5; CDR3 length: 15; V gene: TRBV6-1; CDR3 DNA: TGTGCCGGCAGAAGACCAGGGGGCGCATACGAGACCCAGTATTTC; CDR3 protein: CAGRRPGGAYETQYF
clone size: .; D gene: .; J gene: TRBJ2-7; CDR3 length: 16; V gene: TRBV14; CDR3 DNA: TGTGCCAGCAGCCAAGATTTCGCAGGGGTTGCCTACGAGCAGTACTTC; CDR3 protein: CASSQDFAGVAYEQYF
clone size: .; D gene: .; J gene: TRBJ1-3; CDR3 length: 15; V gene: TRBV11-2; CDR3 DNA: TGTGCCAGCAACTCTGGGTGGTTCTCTGGAAACACCATATATTTT; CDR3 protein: CASNSGWFSGNTIYF
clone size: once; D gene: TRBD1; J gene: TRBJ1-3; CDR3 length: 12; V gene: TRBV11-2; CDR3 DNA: TGTGCCAGCAGCTCCTCGTGGGGACAGGGCGTTTTT; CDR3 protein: CASSSSWGQGVF
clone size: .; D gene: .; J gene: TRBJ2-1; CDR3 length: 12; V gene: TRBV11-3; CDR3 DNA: TGTGCCAGCAGCTTAGAACATTCTGGACTTGTCTTC; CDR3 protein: CASSLEHSGLVF
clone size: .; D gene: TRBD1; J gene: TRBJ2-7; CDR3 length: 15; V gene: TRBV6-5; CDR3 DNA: TGTGGCAGCGGTTACAGGACAGGGGCCTCCTACGAGCAGTACTTC; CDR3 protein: CGSGYRTGASYEQYF
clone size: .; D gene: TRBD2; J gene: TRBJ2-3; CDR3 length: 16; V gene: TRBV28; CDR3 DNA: TGTGCCAGCGGGTTCCCACTAGCGCAGAGCACAGATACGCAGTATTTT; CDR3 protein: CASGFPLAQSTDTQYF
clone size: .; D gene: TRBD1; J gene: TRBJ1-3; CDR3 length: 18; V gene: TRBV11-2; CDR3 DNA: TGTGCCAACAGCTTAGTATTCACCCAGGGGGAGGGGAGTCACACCATATATTTT; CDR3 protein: CANSLVFTQGEGSHTIYF
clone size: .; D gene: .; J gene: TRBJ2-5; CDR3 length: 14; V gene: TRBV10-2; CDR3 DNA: TGCGCCAGCAGGCTTTCGGGAATGCAAGAGACCCAGTACTTC; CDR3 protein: CASRLSGMQETQYF
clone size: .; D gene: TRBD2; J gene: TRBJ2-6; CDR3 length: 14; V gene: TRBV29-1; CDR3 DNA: TGCAGCGTTGGAGAGCTTGGGGGGGTCAACGTCCTGACTTTT; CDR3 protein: CSVGELGGVNVLTF
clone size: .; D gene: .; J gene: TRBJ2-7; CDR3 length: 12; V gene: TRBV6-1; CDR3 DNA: TGTGCCAGCACAAAGGACAGCTACGAACGGTACTTC; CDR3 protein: CASTKDSYERYF
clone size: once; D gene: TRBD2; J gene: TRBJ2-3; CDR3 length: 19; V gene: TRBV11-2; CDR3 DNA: TGTGCCAGCAGCTTATCTAGTGGGGCGGGAGTACGGGGCACAGATACGCAGTATTTT; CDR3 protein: CASSLSSGAGVRGTDTQYF
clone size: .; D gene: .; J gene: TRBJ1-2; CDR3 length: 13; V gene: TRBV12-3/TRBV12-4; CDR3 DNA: TGTGCCAACACCCCACCGACGGTCTATGGCTACACCTTC; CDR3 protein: CANTPPTVYGYTF
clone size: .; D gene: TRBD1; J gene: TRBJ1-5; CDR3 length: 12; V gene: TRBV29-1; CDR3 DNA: TGCAGCGATGGGACAGCGGATCAGCCCCAGCATTTT; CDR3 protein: CSDGTADQPQHF
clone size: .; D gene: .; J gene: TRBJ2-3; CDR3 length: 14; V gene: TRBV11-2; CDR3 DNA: TGTGCCAGCAGTATGGGACTGATCACAGATACGCAGTATTTT; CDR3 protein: CASSMGLITDTQYF
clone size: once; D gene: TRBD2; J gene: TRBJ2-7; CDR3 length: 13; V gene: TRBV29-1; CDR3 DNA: TGCAGCGTCGCCCCTAGCGGGAGCTACGAGCAGTACTTC; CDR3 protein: CSVAPSGSYEQYF
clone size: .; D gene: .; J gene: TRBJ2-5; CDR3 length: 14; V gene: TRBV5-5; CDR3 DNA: TGTGCCAGCAGCCCGGGTCCCAACTCAGAGACCGAGTACTTC; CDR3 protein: CASSPGPNSETEYF
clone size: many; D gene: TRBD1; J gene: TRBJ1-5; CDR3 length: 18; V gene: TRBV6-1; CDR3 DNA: TGTGCCAGCAGCGTAGAGGGAAGGGGGCGCCGGAGCAATCAGCCCCAGCATTTT; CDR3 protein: CASSVEGRGRRSNQPQHF
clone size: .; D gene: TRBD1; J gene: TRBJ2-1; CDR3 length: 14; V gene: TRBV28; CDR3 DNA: TGTACCAGCAGCTCGGACAGGGGTAACAATGAGCAGTTCTTC; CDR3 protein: CTSSSDRGNNEQFF
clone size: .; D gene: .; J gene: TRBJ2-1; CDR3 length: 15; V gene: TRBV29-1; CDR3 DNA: TGCAGCGTTGTTCTCCCCCGTGGGGGGGCACGGGAGCAGTTCTTC; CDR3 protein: CSVVLPRGGAREQFF
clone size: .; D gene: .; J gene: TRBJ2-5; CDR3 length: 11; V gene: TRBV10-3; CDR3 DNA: TGTGCCACACAATTACAAGAGACCCAGTACTTC; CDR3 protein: CATQLQETQYF
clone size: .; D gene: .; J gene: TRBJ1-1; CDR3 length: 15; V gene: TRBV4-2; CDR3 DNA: TGTGCCAGCAGCCGAGATGGGGCCGGGGACATTGAAGCTTTCTTT; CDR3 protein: CASSRDGAGDIEAFF
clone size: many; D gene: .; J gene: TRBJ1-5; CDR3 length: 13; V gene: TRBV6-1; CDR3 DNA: TGTGCCAGCGCCGGGACAACCAATCAGCCCCAGCATTTT; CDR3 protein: CASAGTTNQPQHF
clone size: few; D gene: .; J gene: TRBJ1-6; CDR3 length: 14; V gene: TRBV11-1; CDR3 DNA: TGTGCCAGCAGCTTAGTACCAGGAAATTCACGCTTCCACTTT; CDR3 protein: CASSLVPGNSRFHF
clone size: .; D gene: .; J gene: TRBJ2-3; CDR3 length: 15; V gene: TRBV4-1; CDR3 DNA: TGCGCCCGCAGCCAAGATAGCTGGAGCTCAAATACGCAGTATTTT; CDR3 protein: CARSQDSWSSNTQYF
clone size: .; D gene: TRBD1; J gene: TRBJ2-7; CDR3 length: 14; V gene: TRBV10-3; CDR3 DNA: TGTGCCATCAGTCAGGGGACAGGAACCTACAAGCAGTACTTC; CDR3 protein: CAISQGTGTYKQYF
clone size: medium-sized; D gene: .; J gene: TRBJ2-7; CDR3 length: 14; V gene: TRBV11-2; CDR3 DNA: TGTGCCAGCAGCTTAGCGCTTAGGGACTACGAGCAGTACTTC; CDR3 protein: CASSLALRDYEQYF
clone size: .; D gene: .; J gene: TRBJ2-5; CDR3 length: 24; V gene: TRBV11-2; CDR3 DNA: TGTGCCAGCAGCAATCAACTATGGTTCTGTGCTAGCAGTCGTACCGGGACCGAGGGAGAGACCCAGTACTTC; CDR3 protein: CASSNQLWFCASSRTGTEGETQYF
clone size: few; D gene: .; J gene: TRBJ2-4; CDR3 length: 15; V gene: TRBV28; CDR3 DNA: TGTGCCAGCAGTATCCCCAACTTAGCCAAAAACATTCAGTACTTC; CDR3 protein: CASSIPNLAKNIQYF
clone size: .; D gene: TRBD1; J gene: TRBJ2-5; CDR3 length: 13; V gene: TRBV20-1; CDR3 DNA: TGCAGTGCTAGGGGTACAGGGGTGCAGACCCAGTACTTC; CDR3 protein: CSARGTGVQTQYF
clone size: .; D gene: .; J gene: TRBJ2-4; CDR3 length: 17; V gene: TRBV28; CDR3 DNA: TGTGCCAGCAGTTTAGACGTCGGGTTCGTAGCCAAAAACATTCAGTACTTC; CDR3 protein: CASSLDVGFVAKNIQYF
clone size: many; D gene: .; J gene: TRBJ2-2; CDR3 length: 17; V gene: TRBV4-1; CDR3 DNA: TGCGCCAGCAGCCATCTACGAGGTGGGGGGAACACCGGGGAGCTGTTTTTT; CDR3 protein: CASSHLRGGGNTGELFF
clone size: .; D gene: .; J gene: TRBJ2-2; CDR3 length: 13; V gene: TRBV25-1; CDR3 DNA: TGTGCCAGCAGCATACAGAACACCGGGGAGCTGTTTTTT; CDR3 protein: CASSIQNTGELFF
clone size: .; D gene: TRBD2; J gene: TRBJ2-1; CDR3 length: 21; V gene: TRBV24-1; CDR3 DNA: TGTGCCACCAGTGATCACCTGGGACTAGCGGGGGGTCTAGGATTCGACAATGAGCAGTTCTTC; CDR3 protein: CATSDHLGLAGGLGFDNEQFF
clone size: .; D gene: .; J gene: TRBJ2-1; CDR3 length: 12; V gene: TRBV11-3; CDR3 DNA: TGTGTCAGCAGCTTAGAACAGTCTGGGCTCGTCTTC; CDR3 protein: CVSSLEQSGLVF
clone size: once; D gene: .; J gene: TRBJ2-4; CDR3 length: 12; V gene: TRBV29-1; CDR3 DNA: TGCAGCGTCGGAGAGCAGGGGTACATTCAGTACTTC; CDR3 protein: CSVGEQGYIQYF
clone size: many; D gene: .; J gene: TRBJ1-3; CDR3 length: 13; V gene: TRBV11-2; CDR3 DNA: TGTGCCAGCAGCTTCCCCGGGGGGAACACCATATATTTT; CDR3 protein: CASSFPGGNTIYF
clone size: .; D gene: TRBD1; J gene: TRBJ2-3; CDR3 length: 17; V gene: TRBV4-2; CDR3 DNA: TGTGCCAGCAGCCAAAGTATTGAGGGGGCGAGCACAAAAACGCAGTATTTT; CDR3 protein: CASSQSIEGASTKTQYF